One and the same sample provided the 27 T cell receptor beta chains below, sequenced in a study of blood T cell repertoires in COVID-19. Assay: immunoSEQ multiplex PCR; the TCRdb copy retains only in-frame clones and omits some. The sample consists of just over 300,000 clones, 70% to 90% of them appearing once. Sequenced sample: PBMCs or T cells enriched from blood (not recorded which). These receptors were taken from a young man who had recovered from COVID-19.

This chain connects TRBV4-2 to TRBJ1-5; 8 bases match TRBD1. The CDR3 spans 15 residues. V lost 3 bases and J lost 3; bases outside the gene matches: 4. In germline, CDR1 is LGHNA, CDR2 YNFKEQ. The CDR3 region is CASSQETGDNQPQHF. The CDR3 DNA sequence: TGTGCCAGCAGCCAGGAGACAGGGGACAATCAGCCCCAGCATTTT.

This clone was found once. The V and J genes are TRBV2 and TRBJ1-1; 9 bases line up with TRBD1. The CDR3 is made up of 15 amino acids. Germline CDR1 reads SNHLY; CDR2 reads FYNNEI. V gave up 6 bases and J gave up 0 bases; unmatched junction bases: 5. CDR3 nucleotide sequence: TGTGCCAGCAGGTTCGGGACAGGGTTGAACACTGAAGCTTTCTTT. Its translation: CASRFGTGLNTEAFF.

In this sample, this clone turned up once. The J gene is TRBJ1-3, the V gene TRBV7-8; D gene uncertain. The CDR3 is 15 residues long. Germline V gives CDR1 SGHVS, CDR2 FQNEAQ. With 1 base removed from V and 6 bases from J, the gap between germline ends came to 13 bases. CDR3 loop: CASSLGLPALNTIYF. The CDR3 DNA follows: TGTGCCAGCAGCTTAGGGCTGCCAGCGTTAAACACCATATATTTT.

The V gene is TRBV2, the J gene TRBJ1-2, with D unresolved. CDR1 SNHLY and CDR2 FYNNEI come from the germline V gene. The CDR3 length is 13 residues. V dropped 2 bases and J dropped 4 bases, with 8 bases sitting between them. CDR3 sequence (DNA): TGTGCCAGCAGTGAATTTACAACCTATGGCTACACCTTC. This sequence encodes CASSEFTTYGYTF.

V and J are TRBV7-9 and TRBJ1-4; 7 nucleotides match TRBD1. The length of the CDR3 is 14 residues. After removal of 4 bases from V and 8 bases from J, the junction contained 7 bases not matched to a gene. CDR1 is SEHNR and CDR2 is FQNEAQ in the germline V gene (reference sequence). This CDR3 reads CASSSHRGKEKLFF. The CDR3 DNA reads TGTGCCAGCAGCTCACACAGGGGAAAAGAAAAACTGTTTTTT.

The CDR3 is CASSSRDLWGGYTF. The CDR3 bases are TGTGCCAGCAGCTCCCGGGATCTGTGGGGTGGCTACACCTTC. The chain is built from TRBV3-1 (or the pseudogene TRBV3-2) and TRBJ1-2; D unresolved. V dropped 5 bases and J dropped 7 bases, with 17 bases sitting between them. Germline CDR1 and CDR2: LGHDT and YNNKEL (reference sequence). This CDR3 comprises 14 residues.

The chain combines TRBV25-1 with TRBJ1-3, with 7 bases that match TRBD1. V shed 7 bases, J shed 4 bases, and the junction held 10 bases outside the gene matches. CDR3 size: 15 residues. Per germline, CDR1 MGHDK and CDR2 SYGVNS. The CDR3 bases are TGTGCCAGCAACCCGGGGCAGGGGGTAGGAAACACCATATATTTT. Translated: CASNPGQGVGNTIYF.

The chain is built from TRBV4-3 and TRBJ2-2; tentative D call: TRBD1 (5 bases). The CDR3 contains 14 residues. Germline V CDR1 and CDR2: LGHNA, YSLEER. Trimming shortened V by 0 bases and J by 5 bases, and 7 bases separated the two germline ends. CDR3 DNA sequence: TGCGCCAGCAGCCAAGATTCAGGGACCGGGGAGCTGTTTTTT. Protein: CASSQDSGTGELFF.

The chain carries TRBV6-1 and TRBJ1-1, with 7 bases that match TRBD1. The germline V gene has CDR1 MNHNS and CDR2 SASEGT. The CDR3 runs to 17 residues. V was clipped by 4 bases and J by 1 base; unmatched bases: 12. CDR3 bases: TGTGCCAGCAGTGGGGATCACTCCGGGACAGCGAACACTGAAGCTTTCTTT. As protein: CASSGDHSGTANTEAFF.

The rearrangement joins TRBV7-2 to TRBJ2-7, with TRBD1 identical over 7 bases. The germline V gene has CDR1 SGHTA and CDR2 FQGNSA. V shed 7 bases and J 0 bases; nucleotides not matched to a gene: 6. CDR3 length equals 14 residues. The CDR3 DNA reads TGTGCCAGCAACCAGGACAGGTTCTCCTACGAGCAGTACTTC. This gives the protein CASNQDRFSYEQYF.

This chain joins TRBV3-1 (or the pseudogene TRBV3-2) and TRBJ1-6, with D possibly matching TRBD1 (6 bases). The CDR3 totals 17 residues. Germline lookup yields CDR1 LGHDT and CDR2 YNNKEL (reference sequence). The V end was cut by 0 bases, the J end by 5 bases, with 14 bases between. The CDR3 nucleotides are TGTGCCAGCAGCCAAGAGGGTGAGGGGGACCATAATTCACCCCTCCACTTT. As protein: CASSQEGEGDHNSPLHF.

The chain joins TRBV7-9 to TRBJ1-5; D is possibly TRBD1 (6 bases). The V end lost 4 bases, the J end lost 4 bases, and 11 bases lay between the germline ends. Germline CDR1 SEHNR, CDR2 FQNEAQ (reference sequence). The CDR3 sequence is 14 residues long. The CDR3 spells CASSSGGWNQPQHF. The CDR3 nucleotides are TGTGCCAGCAGCTCGGGGGGCTGGAATCAGCCCCAGCATTTT.

The rearrangement uses TRBV7-2 and TRBJ1-2; 7 nucleotides agree with TRBD1. The CDR3 has 15 amino acids. The J segment lost 0 bases and the V segment lost 0 bases, leaving 1 base of the junction unmatched. The germline V gene has CDR1 SGHTA and CDR2 FQGNSA. The CDR3 loop is CASSLATGANYGYTF. CDR3 DNA: TGTGCCAGCAGCTTAGCAACAGGGGCTAACTATGGCTACACCTTC.

This chain links TRBV5-8 with TRBJ1-4, with D perhaps TRBD1 (6 bases). Germline CDR1 reads SGHTS; CDR2 reads YDEGEE. CDR3 size: 18 residues. Trimming stripped 2 bases from V and 0 bases from J, with 17 bases between. The CDR3 here is CASSFWGLLSATNEKLFF. The CDR3 coding sequence is TGTGCCAGCAGCTTTTGGGGGCTTTTAAGTGCAACTAATGAAAAACTGTTTTTT.

In the case of this clone: A much larger clone lies a single base off, so this may be a read error. The chain has TRBV14 and TRBJ2-1, with TRBD2 identical over 14 bases. V lost 4 bases, J lost 5 bases, and 1 base stayed unmatched. Germline assignment: CDR1 SGHDN and CDR2 FVKESK. The CDR3 sequence is 15 residues long. CDR3 in amino acids: CASSRGLAGDNEQFF. CDR3 DNA sequence: TGTGCCAGCAGCCGGGGACTAGCGGGGGACAATGAGCAGTTCTTC.

This chain links TRBV19 with TRBJ1-2, with D perhaps TRBD1 (6 bases). The CDR3 spans 14 residues. Germline CDR1 is LNHDA and CDR2 is SQIVND (reference sequence). V was shortened by 5 bases and J by 8 bases, with 18 bases between the two germline ends. CDR3 loop: CASSWPGVSLGYTF. In DNA form, the CDR3 reads TGTGCCAGTAGTTGGCCAGGGGTGAGTTTGGGCTACACCTTC.

This clone was counted a single time. The chain is built from TRBV2 and TRBJ1-6; TRBD1 is a possible D gene (5 bases). V gave up 7 bases and J gave up 10 bases, with 11 bases separating them. Germline V gene lookup returns CDR1 SNHLY and CDR2 FYNNEI. The CDR3 runs 12 residues. This CDR3 is CASTGDGSPLHF. In nucleotides, the CDR3 is TGTGCCAGCACGGGGGATGGGTCACCCCTCCACTTT.

V and J are TRBV6-5 and TRBJ2-7, with D possibly matching TRBD1 (6 bases). This CDR3 is built from 14 residues. Germline V gives CDR1 MNHEY, CDR2 SVGAGI. V gave up 4 bases and J gave up 2 bases, with 12 bases separating them. The CDR3 bases are TGTGCCAGCAGTTGGACCGGGACAACCTACGAGCAGTACTTC. Its protein is CASSWTGTTYEQYF.

This clone was counted only a few times. V is TRBV4-3 and J is TRBJ1-6, with D possibly matching TRBD1 (5 bases). Deletions cut 4 bases from V and 3 bases from J, with 13 bases between. The CDR3 has 16 residues. Per germline, CDR1 LGHNA and CDR2 YSLEER. The CDR3 bases are TGCGCCAGCAGCCCTCATTCGCAGGGCTATAATTCACCCCTCCACTTT. It codes for CASSPHSQGYNSPLHF.

On this clone itself: This same CDR3 is encoded by further DNA sequences in the sample. V is TRBV30 and J is TRBJ1-5, with 9 bases that match TRBD1. CDR3 length equals 13 residues. Germline CDR1 is GTSNPN and CDR2 is SVGIG (reference sequence). V shed 0 bases and J 7 bases; nucleotides not matched to a gene: 1. The CDR3 nucleotides are TGTGCCTGGAGTGTACAGGGGGCACAGCCCCAGCATTTT. This gives the protein CAWSVQGAQPQHF.

Remarks on this clone: Mismatch with germline at one junction end may stem from a read error. The same CDR3 also results from other DNA sequences found in this sample. This rearrangement joins TRBV3-1 (or the pseudogene TRBV3-2) to TRBJ1-2; D ambiguous. Germline loops: CDR1 LGHDT, CDR2 YNNKEL (reference sequence). This CDR3 spans 13 amino acids. The CDR3 region is CASSWRELYGYTF. CDR3 sequence (DNA): TGTGCTAGCAGCTGGAGGGAACTCTATGGCTACACCTTC.

J is TRBJ2-2 and V is TRBV7-3; 10 bases fit TRBD2. The CDR3 covers 15 residues. The germline CDR1 and CDR2 sequences are SGHTA and FQGTGA. V shed 4 bases, J shed 6 bases, and the junction held 5 bases outside the gene matches. The CDR3 protein is CASSSTSGVAGELFF. CDR3 coding DNA: TGTGCCAGCAGCTCCACTAGCGGGGTGGCCGGGGAGCTGTTTTTT.

In its sample, this clone was seen once. The V gene is TRBV20-1, the J gene TRBJ2-1, with TRBD2 identical over 11 bases. Germline V gene lookup returns CDR1 DFQATT and CDR2 SNEGSKA (reference sequence). The junction had 14 bases not matched to a gene; V was cut back by 3 bases and J by 7 bases. This CDR3 spans 17 amino acids. The DNA of the CDR3 is TGCAGTGCTAGTTGGGCTAGCGGGGGGTTCGATGGGAATGAGCAGTTCTTC. This gives the protein CSASWASGGFDGNEQFF.

The sample holds one count of this clone. CDR3 sequence reads: CAIRLASYNEQFF. CDR3 DNA: TGTGCCATCAGGCTAGCGTCCTACAATGAGCAGTTCTTC. The gene calls are TRBV10-3 and TRBJ2-1; tentative D call: TRBD2 (6 bases). Looked up from germline, CDR1 is ENHRY and CDR2 is SYGVKD. This CDR3 spans 13 amino acids. Between the trimmed V and J ends, which lost 6 bases and 1 base, there was a span of 7 bases.

The rearrangement links TRBV6-5 to TRBJ1-1; a possible D gene is TRBD1 (6 bases). Germline loops: CDR1 MNHEY, CDR2 SVGAGI. V lost 4 bases and J lost 4, with 10 bases in between. The CDR3 is 13 amino acids. CDR3 DNA sequence: TGTGCCAGCAGTTTAGGACAGCCCACTGAAGCTTTCTTT. This translates into CASSLGQPTEAFF.

This clone was recorded once. The chain joins TRBV5-8 to TRBJ1-5; possibly TRBD1 for D (6 bases). Germline V gene lookup returns CDR1 SGHTS and CDR2 YDEGEE. This CDR3 comprises 17 residues. V was shortened by 4 bases and J by 0 bases, with 17 bases between the two germline ends. DNA of the CDR3: TGTGCCAGCAGCGGAGGTCAGGGGACATATAGCAATCAGCCCCAGCATTTT. Protein product: CASSGGQGTYSNQPQHF. Based on the CDR3 plus reference TRBV5-8 and TRBJ1-5, the full variable domain is EAGVTQSPTHLIKTRGQQATLRCSPISGHTSVYWYQQALGLGLQFLLWYDEGEERNRGNFPPRFSGRQFPNYSSELNVNALELEDSALYLCASSGGQGTYSNQPQHFGDGTRLSIL.

The V call is TRBV6-5, the J call TRBJ2-7; 8 nucleotides agree with TRBD1. Germline V lookup: CDR1 MNHEY, CDR2 SVGAGI. Germline trimming cut 5 bases from V and 8 bases from J; bases unmatched to any gene: 14. The CDR3 is 15 amino acids. In nucleotides, the CDR3 is TGTGCCAGCAGTCCGGACAGGGCACTTCTAGTCAAGCAGTACTTC. Translating it yields CASSPDRALLVKQYF.